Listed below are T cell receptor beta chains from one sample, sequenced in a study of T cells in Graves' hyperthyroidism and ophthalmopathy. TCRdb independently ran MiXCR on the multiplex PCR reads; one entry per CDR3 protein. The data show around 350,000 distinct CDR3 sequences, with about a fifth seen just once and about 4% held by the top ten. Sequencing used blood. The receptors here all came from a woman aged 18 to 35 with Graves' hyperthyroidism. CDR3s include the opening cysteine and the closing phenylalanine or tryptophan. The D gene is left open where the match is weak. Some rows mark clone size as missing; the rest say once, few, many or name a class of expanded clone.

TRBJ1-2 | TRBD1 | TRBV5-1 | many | TGCGCCAGCAGCGACAGGGCAGTAGAAGGCTACACCTTC | CASSDRAVEGYTF
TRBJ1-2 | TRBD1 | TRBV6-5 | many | TGTGCCAGCAGTCCAATGACAGGGTATGGCTACACCTTC | CASSPMTGYGYTF
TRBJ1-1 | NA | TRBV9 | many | TGTGCCAGCAGCGTAGGGCACCTGAACACTGAAGCTTTCTTT | CASSVGHLNTEAFF
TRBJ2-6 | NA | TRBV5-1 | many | TGCGCCAGCAGCGGAGGGCTGCTCGGGGCCAACGTCCTGACTTTC | CASSGGLLGANVLTF
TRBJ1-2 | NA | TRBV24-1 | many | TGTGCCACCAACCCGAGGGGATCCCTTAACGACTATGGCTACACCTTC | CATNPRGSLNDYGYTF
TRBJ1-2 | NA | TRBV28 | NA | TGTGCCAGCAGTCCTATCGGCGGGAGGGGCGGCGGCTACACCTTC | CASSPIGGRGGGYTF
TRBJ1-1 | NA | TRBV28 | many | TGTGCCAGCAGCCCCTTTCGGGACACTGAAGCTTTCTTT | CASSPFRDTEAFF
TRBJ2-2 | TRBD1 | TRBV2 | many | TGTGCCAGCAACACCGGGACAGGGGACACCGGGGAGCTGTTTTTT | CASNTGTGDTGELFF
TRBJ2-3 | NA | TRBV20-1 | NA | TGCAGTGCTAGGCCCGGACTATCGGGGGGCCGGAATACGCAGTATTTT | CSARPGLSGGRNTQYF
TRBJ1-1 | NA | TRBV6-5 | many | TGTGCCAGCAGTTACTCGTGGTCCTCCGGTGGTGAAGCTTTCTTT | CASSYSWSSGGEAFF
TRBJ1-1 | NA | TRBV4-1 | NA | TGCGCCAGCAGCTCCCACCCCCGGGGCAACACTGAAGCTTTCTTT | CASSSHPRGNTEAFF
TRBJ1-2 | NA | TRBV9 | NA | TGTGCCAGCAGCGCGTCAGGGGTTTCTTTCGGTGGCTACACCTTC | CASSASGVSFGGYTF
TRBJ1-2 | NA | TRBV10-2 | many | TGCGCCAGCAGTGAGAGAGGATATGGCTACACCTTC | CASSERGYGYTF
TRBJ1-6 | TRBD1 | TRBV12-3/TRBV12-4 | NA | TGTGCCAGCAAAATTAAGGGGGCGGGTTCACCCCTCCACTTT | CASKIKGAGSPLHF
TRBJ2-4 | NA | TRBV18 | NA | TGTGCCAGCTCACCCAAAGACACCCCCAAAAACATTCAGTACTTC | CASSPKDTPKNIQYF
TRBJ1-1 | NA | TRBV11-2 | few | TGTGCCAGCAGCTTGGGGACGACTACTAACACTGAAGCTTTCTTT | CASSLGTTTNTEAFF
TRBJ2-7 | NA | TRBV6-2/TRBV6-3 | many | TGTGCCAGCAGTTACTCGAAGGCTAGGGGGTACGAGCAGTACTTC | CASSYSKARGYEQYF
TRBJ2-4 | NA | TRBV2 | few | TGTGCCAGCAGTCCGACAGGCTTTGTAAACATTCAGTACTTC | CASSPTGFVNIQYF
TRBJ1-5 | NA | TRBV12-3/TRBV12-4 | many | TGTGCCAGCAGTTTAGGTGGCTCGTATAGCAATCAGCCCCAGCATTTT | CASSLGGSYSNQPQHF
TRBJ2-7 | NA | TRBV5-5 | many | TGTGCCAGCACCTCATCTCACGAGCAGTACTTC | CASTSSHEQYF
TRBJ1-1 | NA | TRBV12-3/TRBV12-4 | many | TGTGCCAGCAGTTTTGGGCTGAACACTGAAGCTTTCTTT | CASSFGLNTEAFF
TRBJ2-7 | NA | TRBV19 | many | TGTGCCACCTCCGCGGAAGACCAATACGAGCAGTACTTC | CATSAEDQYEQYF
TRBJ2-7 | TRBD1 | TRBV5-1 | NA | TGCGCCAGCAGCCGAAAAACCGGGACAGGGGACTACGAGCAGTACTTC | CASSRKTGTGDYEQYF
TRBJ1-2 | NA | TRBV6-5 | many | TGTGCCAGCAGTTACTCAGGGGACTATGGCTACACCTTC | CASSYSGDYGYTF
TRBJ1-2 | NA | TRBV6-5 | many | TGTGCCAGCAGTTACTCGGAGGGTAACTATGGCTACACCTTC | CASSYSEGNYGYTF
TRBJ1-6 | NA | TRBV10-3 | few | TGTGCCATCAGTGAAACAGGAAGCTCCTATAATTCACCCCTCCACTTT | CAISETGSSYNSPLHF
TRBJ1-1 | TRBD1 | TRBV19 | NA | TGTGCCAGTAGTATTAACAGGGGGCGCAGAGACACTGAAGCTTTCTTT | CASSINRGRRDTEAFF
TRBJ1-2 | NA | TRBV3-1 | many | TGTGCCAGCAGCCAAGTCAGGGGTTATGGCTACACCTTC | CASSQVRGYGYTF
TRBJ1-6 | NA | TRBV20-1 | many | TGCAGTGCTAGTGGGCCGTTGGTCACCGTTAACTCACCCCTCCACTTT | CSASGPLVTVNSPLHF
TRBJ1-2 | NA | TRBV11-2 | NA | TGTGCCAGCAGCTCTCATGGGGGCTACACCTTC | CASSSHGGYTF
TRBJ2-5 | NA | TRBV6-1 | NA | TGTGCCAGCAGTGAAGAGGGTGGCAGGGAAAAGACCCAGTACTTC | CASSEEGGREKTQYF